The clone carrying this TCR beta chain was found once. Its cognate antigen is unknown. This specimen belongs to a study of CD8+CD57+ T cells in acquired aplastic anemia. Study-wide background: CD4+ and CD8+ cells, once sorted, gave DNA averaging approximately 3.3 ug. Findings of the study overall: Between patients and controls, about 31 CD8+ CDR3 sequences were found in common.

Genomic DNA provided the template from which TCR beta VDJ and CDR3 profiles were obtained. TCRdb fed the reads into MiXCR, producing one record per CDR3 protein. The sample consists of around 170,000 distinct CDR3 sequences, 50% to 75% of them appearing once. The CDR3 length is 13 residues. Germline V gene data show CDR1 as SQVTM and CDR2 as ANQGSEA. V was clipped by 8 bases and J by 5 bases, with 19 bases between them. The TCR sequence derives from a human donor in good health. Sequenced material: sorted CD4+, CD8+, or CD8+CD57+ T cells (not recorded which) from PBMCs. The chain uses TRBV29-1 and TRBJ2-7, with a tentative D call TRBD1 (5 bases). The CDR3 loop reads CSLVQGATNEQYF. CDR3 nucleotides: TGCAGCTTGGTGCAGGGCGCAACTAACGAGCAGTACTTC.